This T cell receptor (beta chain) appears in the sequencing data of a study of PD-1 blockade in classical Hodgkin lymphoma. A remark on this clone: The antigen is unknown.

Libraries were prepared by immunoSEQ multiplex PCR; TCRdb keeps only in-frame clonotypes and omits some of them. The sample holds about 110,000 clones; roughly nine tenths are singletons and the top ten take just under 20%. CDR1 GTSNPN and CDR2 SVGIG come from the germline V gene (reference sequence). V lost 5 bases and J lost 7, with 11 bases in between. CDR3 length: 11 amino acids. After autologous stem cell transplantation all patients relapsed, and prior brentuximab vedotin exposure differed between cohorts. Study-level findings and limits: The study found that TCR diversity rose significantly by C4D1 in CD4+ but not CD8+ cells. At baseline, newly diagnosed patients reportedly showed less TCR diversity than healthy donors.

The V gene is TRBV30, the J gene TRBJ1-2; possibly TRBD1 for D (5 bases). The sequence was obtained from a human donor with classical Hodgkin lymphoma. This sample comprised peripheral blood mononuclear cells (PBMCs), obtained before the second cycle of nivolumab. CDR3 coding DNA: TGTGCCTGGGAGTTGGGGGTTGGCTACACCTTC. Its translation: CAWELGVGYTF.